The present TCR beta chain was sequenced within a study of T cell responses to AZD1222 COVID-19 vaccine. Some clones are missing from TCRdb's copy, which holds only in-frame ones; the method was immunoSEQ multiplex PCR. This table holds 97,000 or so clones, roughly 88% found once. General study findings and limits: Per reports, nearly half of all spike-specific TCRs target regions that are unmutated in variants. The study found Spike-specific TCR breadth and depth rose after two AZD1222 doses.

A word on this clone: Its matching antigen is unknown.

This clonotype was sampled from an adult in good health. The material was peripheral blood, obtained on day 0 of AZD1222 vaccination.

The CDR3 region is CASSPGSRAYEQYF. As DNA, the CDR3 is TGTGCCAGCAGCCCCGGTTCGCGGGCCTACGAGCAGTACTTC. The chain is built from TRBV11-2 and TRBJ2-7; D might be TRBD2 (5 bases). V gave up 5 bases and J gave up 2 bases, with 13 bases separating them. The CDR3 consists of 14 residues. Germline-derived CDR1 and CDR2 are SGHAT and FQNNGV. Variable domain in full (rest from reference TRBV11-2 and TRBJ2-7): EAGVAQSPRYKIIEKRQSVAFWCNPISGHATLYWYQQILGQGPKLLIQFQNNGVVDDSQLPKDRFSAERLKGVDSTLKIQPAKLEDSAVYLCASSPGSRAYEQYFGPGTRLTVT.